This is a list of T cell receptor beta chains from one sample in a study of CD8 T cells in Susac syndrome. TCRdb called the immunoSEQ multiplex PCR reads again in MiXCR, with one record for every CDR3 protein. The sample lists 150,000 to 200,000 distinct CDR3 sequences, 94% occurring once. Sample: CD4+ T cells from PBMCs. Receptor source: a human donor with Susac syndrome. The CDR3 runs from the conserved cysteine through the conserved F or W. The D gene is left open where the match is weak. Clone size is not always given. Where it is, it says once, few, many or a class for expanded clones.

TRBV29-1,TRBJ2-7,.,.,CSVVPRDKLYEQYF,TGCAGCGTCGTCCCCCGGGACAAACTCTACGAGCAGTACTTC
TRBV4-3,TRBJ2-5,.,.,CASSQSSRQETQYF,TGCGCCAGCAGCCAATCTTCCAGGCAAGAGACCCAGTACTTC
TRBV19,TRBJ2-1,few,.,CASSIAGYNEQFF,TGTGCCAGTAGTATCGCAGGCTACAATGAGCAGTTCTTC
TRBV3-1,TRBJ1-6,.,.,CASSQRGRSPLHF,TGTGCCAGCAGCCAACGAGGGCGTTCACCCCTCCACTTT
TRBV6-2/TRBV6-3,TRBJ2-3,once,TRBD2,CASSSPASGGADTQYF,TGTGCCAGCAGTTCGCCGGCTAGCGGGGGGGCGGATACGCAGTATTTT
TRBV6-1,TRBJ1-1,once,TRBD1,CASSDQETTGWNTEAFF,TGTGCCAGCAGTGACCAAGAAACGACAGGGTGGAACACTGAAGCTTTCTTT
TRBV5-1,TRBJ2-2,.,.,CASSFRQSNTGELFF,TGCGCCAGCAGCTTCCGACAGTCGAACACCGGGGAGCTGTTTTTT
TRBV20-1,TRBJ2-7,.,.,CSATTGSEQYF,TGCAGTGCTACTACAGGGTCCGAGCAGTACTTC
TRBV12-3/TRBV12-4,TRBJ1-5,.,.,CASSFGDAWGYSNQPQHF,TGTGCCAGCAGTTTTGGGGACGCCTGGGGCTATAGCAATCAGCCCCAGCATTTT
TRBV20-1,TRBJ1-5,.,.,CSASSRREKQPQHF,TGCAGTGCTAGTTCTCGCAGGGAAAAGCAGCCCCAGCATTTT
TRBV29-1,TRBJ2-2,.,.,CSVHGQSTGELFF,TGCAGCGTCCATGGACAGTCTACCGGGGAGCTGTTTTTT
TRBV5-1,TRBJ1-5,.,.,CASSDVPGQPQHF,TGCGCCAGCAGCGACGTACCGGGGCAGCCCCAGCATTTT
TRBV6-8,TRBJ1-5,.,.,CASSYCRDTGNQPQHF,TGTGCCAGCAGTTACTGCCGGGACACTGGCAATCAGCCCCAGCATTTT
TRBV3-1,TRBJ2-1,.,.,CASSRETGVNEQFF,TGTGCCAGCAGCCGAGAGACAGGCGTCAATGAGCAGTTCTTC
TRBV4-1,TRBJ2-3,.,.,CASSQDGNWNTQYF,TGCGCCAGCAGCCAAGATGGGAACTGGAATACGCAGTATTTT
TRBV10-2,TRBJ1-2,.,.,CASNDQPNYGYTF,TGCGCCAGCAACGATCAGCCTAACTATGGCTACACCTTC
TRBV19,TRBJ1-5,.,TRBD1,CASSDRGQSNQPQHF,TGTGCCAGTAGTGACAGGGGGCAAAGCAATCAGCCCCAGCATTTT
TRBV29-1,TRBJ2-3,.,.,CSGTTDTQYF,TGCAGCGGAACCACAGATACGCAGTATTTT
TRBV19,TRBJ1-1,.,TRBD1,CASSTGQGAVRKAFF,TGTGCCAGTAGTACCGGACAGGGGGCAGTTCGAAAAGCTTTCTTT
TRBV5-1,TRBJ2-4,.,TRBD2,CASSLDFTSGGTVIQYF,TGCGCCAGCAGCTTGGACTTTACTAGCGGGGGGACGGTCATTCAGTACTTC
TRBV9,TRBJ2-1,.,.,CASSVGLGDRNEQFF,TGTGCCAGCAGCGTAGGATTGGGGGATCGGAATGAGCAGTTCTTC
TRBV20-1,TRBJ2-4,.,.,CSARDPGRQRSQNIQYF,TGCAGTGCTAGAGATCCGGGACGACAAAGGAGCCAAAACATTCAGTACTTC
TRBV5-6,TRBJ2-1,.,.,CASSTEDRPHNEQFF,TGTGCCAGCAGCACAGAGGACAGACCCCACAATGAGCAGTTCTTC
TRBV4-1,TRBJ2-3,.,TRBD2,CASSQGPSGGSDTQYF,TGCGCCAGCAGCCAAGGTCCTAGCGGGGGGTCAGATACGCAGTATTTT
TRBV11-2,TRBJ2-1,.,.,CASSPRTETRNNEQFF,TGTGCCAGCAGCCCTAGGACAGAAACCCGTAACAATGAGCAGTTCTTC
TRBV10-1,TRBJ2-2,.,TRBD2,CASRSGANTGELFF,TGCGCCAGCCGTAGCGGGGCGAACACCGGGGAGCTGTTTTTT
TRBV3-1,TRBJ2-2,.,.,CASSLFAVNTGELFF,TGTGCCAGCAGCCTTTTCGCGGTAAACACCGGGGAGCTGTTTTTT
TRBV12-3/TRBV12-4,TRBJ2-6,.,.,CASSLDYSGANVLTF,TGTGCCAGCAGTTTAGATTACTCTGGGGCCAACGTCCTGACTTTC
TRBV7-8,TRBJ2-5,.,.,CASSGRQGRKETQYF,TGTGCCAGCAGCGGACGGCAAGGAAGAAAAGAGACCCAGTACTTC
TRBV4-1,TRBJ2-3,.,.,CASSQETGFRTDTQYF,TGCGCCAGCAGCCAGGAGACAGGCTTTCGCACAGATACGCAGTATTTT
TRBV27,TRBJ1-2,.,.,CASSPSVGGAVGYTF,TGTGCCAGCAGCCCCTCCGTGGGGGGCGCGGTTGGCTACACCTTC
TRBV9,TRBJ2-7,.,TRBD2,CASSTTSGGEQEQYF,TGTGCCAGCAGCACCACTAGCGGGGGGGAACAAGAGCAGTACTTC
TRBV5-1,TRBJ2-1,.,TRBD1,CASNPGTGYNEQFF,TGCGCCAGCAACCCGGGGACAGGCTACAATGAGCAGTTCTTC
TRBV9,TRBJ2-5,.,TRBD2,CASSLGTSRQETQYF,TGTGCCAGCAGCCTCGGGACTAGCCGGCAAGAGACCCAGTACTTC
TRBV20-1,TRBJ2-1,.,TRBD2,CGSGRSSYNEQFF,TGCGGTAGCGGGCGGAGCTCCTACAATGAGCAGTTCTTC
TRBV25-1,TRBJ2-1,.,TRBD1,CASSGDRDSYNEQFF,TGTGCCAGCAGTGGCGACAGGGATTCCTACAATGAGCAGTTCTTC
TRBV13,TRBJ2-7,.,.,CASSHRDTYYEQYF,TGTGCCAGCAGCCATCGGGACACCTACTACGAGCAGTACTTC
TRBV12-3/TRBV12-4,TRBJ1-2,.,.,CASSLGNNYGYTF,TGTGCCAGCAGTTTAGGCAATAACTATGGCTACACCTTC
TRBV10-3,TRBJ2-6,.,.,CAISGLPGANVLTF,TGTGCCATCAGTGGGCTTCCCGGGGCCAACGTCCTGACTTTC
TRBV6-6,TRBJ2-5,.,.,CASGSRAQQETQYF,TGTGCCAGCGGATCCAGGGCACAGCAAGAGACCCAGTACTTC
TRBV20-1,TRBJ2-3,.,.,CSARDSGDTQYF,TGCAGTGCGCGGGACTCAGGAGATACGCAGTATTTT
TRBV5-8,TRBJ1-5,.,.,CASTRGMGQPQHF,TGTGCCAGCACGAGAGGTATGGGTCAGCCCCAGCATTTT
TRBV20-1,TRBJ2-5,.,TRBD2,CSARLAGGPGTQYF,TGCAGTGCGAGACTAGCGGGGGGGCCAGGGACCCAGTACTTC
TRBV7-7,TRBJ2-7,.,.,CASSPPNGRNAYEQYF,TGTGCTAGCAGCCCACCTAATGGGAGGAATGCCTACGAGCAGTACTTC
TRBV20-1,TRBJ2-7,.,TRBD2,CSARGTSGGHTYEQYF,TGCAGTGCTAGAGGGACTAGCGGGGGGCACACCTACGAGCAGTACTTC
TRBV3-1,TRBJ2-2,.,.,CASSQVANTGELFF,TGTGCCAGCAGCCAAGTCGCCAACACCGGGGAGCTGTTTTTT
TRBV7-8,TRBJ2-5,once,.,CASSLARPGVETQYF,TGTGCCAGCAGCTTAGCTCGGCCGGGGGTAGAGACCCAGTACTTC
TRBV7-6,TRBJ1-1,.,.,CASSLVGANTEAFF,TGTGCCAGCAGCTTAGTAGGGGCGAACACTGAAGCTTTCTTT
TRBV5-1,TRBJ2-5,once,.,CASSLTALLGETQYF,TGCGCCAGCAGCTTGACGGCTCTCCTAGGAGAGACCCAGTACTTC
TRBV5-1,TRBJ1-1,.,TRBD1,CASSLARDSEAFF,TGCGCCAGCAGCTTGGCGAGGGACAGTGAAGCTTTCTTT
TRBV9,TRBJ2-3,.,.,CASSAQPRGTDTQYF,TGTGCCAGCAGCGCACAACCGAGGGGTACAGATACGCAGTATTTT
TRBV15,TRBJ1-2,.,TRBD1,CATSRDPTGYGYTF,TGTGCCACCAGCAGAGATCCGACAGGGTATGGCTACACCTTC
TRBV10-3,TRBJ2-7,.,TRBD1,CAISAPGQGAYEQYF,TGTGCCATCAGCGCACCGGGACAGGGGGCCTACGAGCAGTACTTC
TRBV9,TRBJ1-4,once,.,CASTRDEEKLFF,TGTGCCAGCACCAGGGATGAGGAAAAACTGTTTTTT
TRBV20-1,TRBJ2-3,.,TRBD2,CSALAGGTDTQYF,TGCAGTGCTCTAGCGGGGGGGACAGATACGCAGTATTTT